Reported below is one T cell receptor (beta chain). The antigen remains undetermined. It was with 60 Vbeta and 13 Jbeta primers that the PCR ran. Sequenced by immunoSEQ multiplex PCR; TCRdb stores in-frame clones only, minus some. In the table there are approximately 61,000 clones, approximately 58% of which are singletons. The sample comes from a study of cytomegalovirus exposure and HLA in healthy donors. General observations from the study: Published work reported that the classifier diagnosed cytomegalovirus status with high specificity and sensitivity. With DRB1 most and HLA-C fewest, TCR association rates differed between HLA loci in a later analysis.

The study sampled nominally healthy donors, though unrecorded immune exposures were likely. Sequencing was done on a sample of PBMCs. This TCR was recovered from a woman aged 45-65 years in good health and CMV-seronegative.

The CDR3 loop is CASSLQTGDNEQFF. The CDR3 coding sequence is TGTGCCAGCAGCCTCCAGACAGGAGACAATGAGCAGTTCTTC. The chain joins TRBV5-4 to TRBJ2-1; weak D call: TRBD1 (6 bases). This CDR3 is built from 14 residues. Germline V gene sequence: CDR1 SGHNT, CDR2 YYREEE (reference sequence). The V and J ends lost 4 bases and 5 bases respectively, with 13 bases between them. Combining the CDR3 with reference TRBV5-4 and TRBJ2-1 gives the whole variable domain ETGVTQSPTHLIKTRGQQVTLRCSSQSGHNTVSWYQQALGQGPQFIFQYYREEENGRGNFPPRFSGLQFPNYSSELNVNALELDDSALYLCASSLQTGDNEQFFGPGTRLTVL.